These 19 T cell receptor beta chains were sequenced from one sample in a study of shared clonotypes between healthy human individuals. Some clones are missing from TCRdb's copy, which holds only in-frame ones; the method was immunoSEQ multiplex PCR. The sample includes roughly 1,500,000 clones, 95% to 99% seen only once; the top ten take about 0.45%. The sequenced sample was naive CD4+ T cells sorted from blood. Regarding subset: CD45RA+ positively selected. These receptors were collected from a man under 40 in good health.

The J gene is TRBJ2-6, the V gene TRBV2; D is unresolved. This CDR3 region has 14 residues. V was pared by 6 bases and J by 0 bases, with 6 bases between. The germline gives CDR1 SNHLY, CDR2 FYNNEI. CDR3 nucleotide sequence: TGTGCCAGCAGGGTCAGCTCTGGGGCCAACGTCCTGACTTTC. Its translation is CASRVSSGANVLTF.

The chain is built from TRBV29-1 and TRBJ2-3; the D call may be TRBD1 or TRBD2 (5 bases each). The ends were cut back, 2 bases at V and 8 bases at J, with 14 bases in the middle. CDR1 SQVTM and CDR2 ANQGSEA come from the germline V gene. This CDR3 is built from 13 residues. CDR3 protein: CSVEPGSGRTQYF. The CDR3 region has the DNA TGCAGCGTTGAACCCGGGTCGGGGCGTACGCAGTATTTT.

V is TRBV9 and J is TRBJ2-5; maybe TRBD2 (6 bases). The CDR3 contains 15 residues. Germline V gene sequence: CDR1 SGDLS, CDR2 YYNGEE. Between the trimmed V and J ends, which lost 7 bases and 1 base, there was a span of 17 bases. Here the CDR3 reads CASGEGSGVQETQYF. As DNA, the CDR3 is TGTGCCAGCGGAGAGGGTAGCGGAGTCCAAGAGACCCAGTACTTC.

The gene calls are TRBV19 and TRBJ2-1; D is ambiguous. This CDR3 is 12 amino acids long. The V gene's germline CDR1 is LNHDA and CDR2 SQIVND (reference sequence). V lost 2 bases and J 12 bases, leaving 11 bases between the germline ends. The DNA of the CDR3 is TGTGCCAGTAGTATAATTACTCCTTGGCAGTTCTTC. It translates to CASSIITPWQFF.

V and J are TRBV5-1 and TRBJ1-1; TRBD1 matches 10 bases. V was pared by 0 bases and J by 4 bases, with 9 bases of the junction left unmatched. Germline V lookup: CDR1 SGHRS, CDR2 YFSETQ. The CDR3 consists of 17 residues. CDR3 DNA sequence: TGCGCCAGCAGCTTGGAGGCGGGACAGGGGTTTAGCACTGAAGCTTTCTTT. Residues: CASSLEAGQGFSTEAFF. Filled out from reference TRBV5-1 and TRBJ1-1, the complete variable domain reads KAGVTQTPRYLIKTRGQQVTLSCSPISGHRSVSWYQQTPGQGLQFLFEYFSETQRNKGNFPGRFSGRQFSNSRSEMNVSTLELGDSALYLCASSLEAGQGFSTEAFFGQGTRLTVV.

For the CDR3, the DNA is TGTGCCAGCAGCGCCCTTCTTGGCACCGGGGAGCTGTTTTTT. Its protein product is CASSALLGTGELFF. The chain joins TRBV9 to TRBJ2-2; D uncertain. The CDR3 is 14 residues long. Per germline, CDR1 SGDLS and CDR2 YYNGEE. The V end was cut by 3 bases, the J end by 4 bases, with 10 bases between.

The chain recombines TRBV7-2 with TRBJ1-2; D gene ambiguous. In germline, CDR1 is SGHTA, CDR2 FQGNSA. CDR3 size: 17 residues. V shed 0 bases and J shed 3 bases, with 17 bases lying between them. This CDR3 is CASSLAPLIGVDYGYTF. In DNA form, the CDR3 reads TGTGCCAGCAGCTTAGCACCACTTATCGGCGTCGACTATGGCTACACCTTC.

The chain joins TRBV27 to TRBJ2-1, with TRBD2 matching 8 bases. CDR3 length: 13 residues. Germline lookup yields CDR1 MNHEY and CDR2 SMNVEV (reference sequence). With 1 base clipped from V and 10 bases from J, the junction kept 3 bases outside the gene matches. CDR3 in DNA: TGTGCCAGCAGTTTATTTGTAGCGGGAGAGCAGTTCTTC. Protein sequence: CASSLFVAGEQFF.

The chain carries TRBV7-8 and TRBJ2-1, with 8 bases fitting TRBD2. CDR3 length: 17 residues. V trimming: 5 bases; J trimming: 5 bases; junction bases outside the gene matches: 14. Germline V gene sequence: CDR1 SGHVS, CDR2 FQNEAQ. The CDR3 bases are TGTGCCAGCAGCCGCCCTTATCGACTAGCGCACCACAATGAGCAGTTCTTC. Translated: CASSRPYRLAHHNEQFF.

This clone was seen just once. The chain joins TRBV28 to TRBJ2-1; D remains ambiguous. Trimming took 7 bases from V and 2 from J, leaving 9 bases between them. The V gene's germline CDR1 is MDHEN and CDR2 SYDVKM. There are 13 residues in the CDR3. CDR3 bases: TGTGCCAGCAAACGGAGACCCTACAATGAGCAGTTCTTC. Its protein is CASKRRPYNEQFF.

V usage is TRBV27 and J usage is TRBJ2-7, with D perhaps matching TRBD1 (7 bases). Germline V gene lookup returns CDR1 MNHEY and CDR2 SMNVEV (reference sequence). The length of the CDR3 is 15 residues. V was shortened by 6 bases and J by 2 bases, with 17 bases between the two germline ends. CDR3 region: CASSAFGRGAYEQYF. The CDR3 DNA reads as TGTGCCAGCAGCGCTTTCGGCAGGGGGGCCTACGAGCAGTACTTC.

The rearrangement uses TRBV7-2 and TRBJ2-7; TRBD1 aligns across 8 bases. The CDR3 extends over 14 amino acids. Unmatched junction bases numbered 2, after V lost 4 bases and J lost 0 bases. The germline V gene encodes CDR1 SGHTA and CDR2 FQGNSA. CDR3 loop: CASSSGTGSYEQYF. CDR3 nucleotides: TGTGCCAGCAGCTCCGGGACAGGCTCCTACGAGCAGTACTTC.

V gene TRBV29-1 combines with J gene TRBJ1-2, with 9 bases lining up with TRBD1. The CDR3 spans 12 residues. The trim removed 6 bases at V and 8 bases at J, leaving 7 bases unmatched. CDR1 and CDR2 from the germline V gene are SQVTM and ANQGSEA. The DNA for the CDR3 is TGCAGCGTCACGGGACAGGGTTCCGGCTACACCTTC. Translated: CSVTGQGSGYTF.

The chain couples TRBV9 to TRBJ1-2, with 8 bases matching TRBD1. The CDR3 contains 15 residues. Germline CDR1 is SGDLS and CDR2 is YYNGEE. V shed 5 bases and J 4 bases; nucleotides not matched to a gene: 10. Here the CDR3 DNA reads TGTGCCAGCAGAGCCGAACAGGGGGGGGTCTATGGCTACACCTTC. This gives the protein CASRAEQGGVYGYTF.

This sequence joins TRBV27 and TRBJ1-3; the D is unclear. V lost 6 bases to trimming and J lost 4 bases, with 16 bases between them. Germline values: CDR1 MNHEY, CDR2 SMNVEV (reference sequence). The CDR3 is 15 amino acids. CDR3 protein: CASSREGVSGNTIYF. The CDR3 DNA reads TGTGCCAGCAGCAGAGAGGGTGTGAGCGGAAACACCATATATTTT.

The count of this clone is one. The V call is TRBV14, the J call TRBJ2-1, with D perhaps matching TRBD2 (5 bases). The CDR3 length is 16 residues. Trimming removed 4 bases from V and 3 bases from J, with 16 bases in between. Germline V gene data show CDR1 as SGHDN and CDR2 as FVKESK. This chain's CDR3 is CASSPDMGGFYNEQFF. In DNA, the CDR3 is TGTGCCAGCAGCCCCGACATGGGCGGGTTCTACAATGAGCAGTTCTTC.

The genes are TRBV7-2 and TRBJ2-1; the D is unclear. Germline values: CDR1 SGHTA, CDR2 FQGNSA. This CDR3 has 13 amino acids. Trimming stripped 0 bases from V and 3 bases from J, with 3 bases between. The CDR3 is CASSLANYNEQFF. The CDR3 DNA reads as TGTGCCAGCAGCTTAGCGAACTACAATGAGCAGTTCTTC.

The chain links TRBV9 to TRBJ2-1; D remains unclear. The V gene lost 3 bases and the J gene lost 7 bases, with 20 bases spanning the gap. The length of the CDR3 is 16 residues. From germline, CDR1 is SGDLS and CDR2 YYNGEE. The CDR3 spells CASSAAPSGGLNEQFF. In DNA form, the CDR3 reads TGTGCCAGCAGCGCGGCACCCTCGGGTGGCCTTAATGAGCAGTTCTTC.

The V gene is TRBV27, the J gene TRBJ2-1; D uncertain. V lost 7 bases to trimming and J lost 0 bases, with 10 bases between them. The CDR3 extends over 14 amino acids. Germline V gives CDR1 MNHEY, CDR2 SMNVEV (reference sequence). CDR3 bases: TGTGCCAGCAAAAGGAGCAACTCCTACAATGAGCAGTTCTTC. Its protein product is CASKRSNSYNEQFF.